Each of the 32 T cell receptor beta chains below was sequenced from the same sample in a study of shared clonotypes between healthy human individuals. Naive-designated CD8 cells lacked CD45RO, were positively enriched for CCR7, and omitted terminally differentiated effector memory CD45RA+ cells. The method was immunoSEQ multiplex PCR; TCRdb's version includes in-frame clones alone and lacks a portion of them. The table shows hundreds of thousands of clones, with about 95% occurring only once. The specimen sequenced was naive CD8+ T cells sorted from blood. The receptor set was obtained from a woman in her twenties or thirties in good health.

The chain couples TRBV19 to TRBJ2-7, with unresolved D. Trimming removed 4 bases at V and 0 bases at J, with 13 bases between. This CDR3 has 15 amino acids. Germline V gene data show CDR1 as LNHDA and CDR2 as SQIVND (reference sequence). The CDR3 DNA is TGTGCCAGTAGTACGACCCTGGATAGCTCCTACGAGCAGTACTTC. As protein: CASSTTLDSSYEQYF. Combining the CDR3 with reference TRBV19 and TRBJ2-7 gives the whole variable domain DGGITQSPKYLFRKEGQNVTLSCEQNLNHDAMYWYRQDPGQGLRLIYYSQIVNDFQKGDIAEGYSVSREKKESFPLTVTSAQKNPTAFYLCASSTTLDSSYEQYFGPGTRLTVT.

This chain uses TRBV7-7 with TRBJ2-7; TRBD2 might be the D (6 bases). This CDR3 comprises 15 residues. Per the germline V gene, CDR1 is SSHAT and CDR2 is FNYEAQ (reference sequence). The ends were cut back, 8 bases at V and 4 bases at J, with 21 bases in the middle. The CDR3 DNA sequence: TGTGCCAGCCCTCCCCTGCCGGGACTGAAATACGAGCAGTACTTC. Translated: CASPPLPGLKYEQYF.

V and J are TRBV27 and TRBJ2-7; TRBD1 is a possible D gene (5 bases). V lost 7 bases to trimming and J lost 2 bases, with 12 bases between them. This CDR3 contains 13 residues. The germline gives CDR1 MNHEY, CDR2 SMNVEV (reference sequence). CDR3 sequence: CASTRGTAYEQYF. CDR3 DNA sequence: TGTGCCAGCACTAGGGGAACGGCCTACGAGCAGTACTTC.

On this clone: A junction boundary mismatches the germline segment, possibly from a read error. The rearrangement joins TRBV7-9 to TRBJ2-2, with 9 bases that match TRBD2. CDR3 length: 16 residues. CDR1 is SEHNR, CDR2 FQNEAQ, per germline (reference sequence). CDR3 nucleotide sequence: TGTTCCAGCAGCTTAGTTTTTAGCGGGAGCCTCGGGGAGCTGTTTTTT. Amino acids: CSSSLVFSGSLGELFF. Combining the CDR3 with reference TRBV7-9 and TRBJ2-2 gives the whole variable domain DTGVSQNPRHKITKRGQNVTFRCDPISEHNRLYWYRQTLGQGPEFLTYFQNEAQLEKSRLLSDRFSAERPKGSFSTLEIQRTEQGDSAMYLCSSSLVFSGSLGELFFGEGSRLTVL.

The V call is TRBV7-2, the J call TRBJ1-6, with D perhaps TRBD1 (5 bases). There are 19 residues in the CDR3. V was pared by 2 bases and J by 0 bases, with 17 bases between. Germline loops: CDR1 SGHTA, CDR2 FQGNSA. CDR3 region: CASSLKGHVLSSYNSPLHF. For the CDR3, the DNA is TGTGCCAGCAGCTTAAAAGGACATGTCCTGAGCTCCTATAATTCACCCCTCCACTTT.

With respect to this clone: This sample includes further DNA sequences coding for the same CDR3. The V gene is TRBV27, the J gene TRBJ1-1, with 8 nucleotides matching TRBD1. Losses at the gene ends were 4 bases for V and 5 bases for J; bases not matched to a gene: 6. Germline lookup yields CDR1 MNHEY and CDR2 SMNVEV (reference sequence). The CDR3 runs 14 residues. CDR3 nucleotide sequence: TGTGCCAGCAGTTCCACAGGGGGTGCTACTGAAGCTTTCTTT. The encoded protein is CASSSTGGATEAFF.

J is TRBJ2-2 and V is TRBV7-9, with 7 bases aligning to TRBD1. The CDR3 runs to 15 residues. Trimming at V came to 4 bases and at J to 6 bases, leaving 8 bases not matched to a gene. Germline-derived CDR1 and CDR2 are SEHNR and FQNEAQ (reference sequence). The CDR3 DNA sequence: TGTGCCAGCAGCTCGCCGACAGGGCGAGCCGGGGAGCTGTTTTTT. Protein product: CASSSPTGRAGELFF.

The gene calls are TRBV4-2 and TRBJ2-7, with D perhaps matching TRBD2 (5 bases). CDR3 size: 16 residues. V lost 0 bases to trimming and J lost 2 bases, with 14 bases between them. Germline lookup yields CDR1 LGHNA and CDR2 YNFKEQ. The CDR3 sequence: CASSQDIGKSPYEQYF. Here the CDR3 DNA reads TGTGCCAGCAGCCAAGATATCGGGAAATCCCCCTACGAGCAGTACTTC.

The V call is TRBV11-2, the J call TRBJ2-1, with 13 positions matching TRBD2. There are 17 residues in the CDR3. V lost 5 bases, J lost 8 bases, and 12 bases stayed unmatched. CDR1 and CDR2 from the germline V gene are SGHAT and FQNNGV. DNA for the CDR3: TGTGCCAGCAGCACGGGACTAGCGGGATATACTGTCGATGAGCAGTTCTTC. Its protein product is CASSTGLAGYTVDEQFF. Full variable domain (rest looked up from reference TRBV11-2 and TRBJ2-1): EAGVAQSPRYKIIEKRQSVAFWCNPISGHATLYWYQQILGQGPKLLIQFQNNGVVDDSQLPKDRFSAERLKGVDSTLKIQPAKLEDSAVYLCASSTGLAGYTVDEQFFGPGTRLTVL.

The rearrangement links TRBV7-2 to TRBJ2-7; tentatively, D is TRBD2 (6 bases). CDR1 and CDR2 from the germline V gene are SGHTA and FQGNSA. The germline V and J ends were trimmed by 2 bases and 7 bases, with 12 bases remaining between them. The CDR3 is made up of 13 amino acids. For the CDR3, the DNA is TGTGCCAGCAGCTTACTAGGGGAGGAAGAGCAGTACTTC. Translation: CASSLLGEEEQYF.

The rearrangement joins TRBV27 to TRBJ2-2; D is ambiguous. Germline V gene lookup returns CDR1 MNHEY and CDR2 SMNVEV (reference sequence). The CDR3 contains 18 residues. Trimming shortened V by 5 bases and J by 0 bases, and 19 bases separated the two germline ends. The CDR3 region has the DNA TGTGCCAGCAGTATAGATCGAACTTACAGCGCGAACACCGGGGAGCTGTTTTTT. Protein product: CASSIDRTYSANTGELFF.

The rearrangement joins TRBV10-3 to TRBJ2-7; D not resolved. CDR3 length: 12 residues. Germline V gives CDR1 ENHRY, CDR2 SYGVKD. The V gene lost 2 bases and the J gene lost 3 bases, with 5 bases spanning the gap. Written as DNA, the CDR3 is TGTGCCATCAGTGAGGGGATCTACGAGCAGTACTTC. Encoded protein: CAISEGIYEQYF.

This rearrangement joins TRBV5-4 to TRBJ1-1; 7 nucleotides line up with TRBD1. With 2 bases clipped from V and 1 base from J, the junction kept 2 bases outside the gene matches. CDR3 size: 14 residues. The germline gives CDR1 SGHNT, CDR2 YYREEE (reference sequence). CDR3: CASSFWTGNTEAFF. The CDR3 region has the DNA TGTGCCAGCAGCTTTTGGACAGGGAACACTGAAGCTTTCTTT.

CDR3 region: CASSSYSYEQYF. The CDR3, as DNA: TGTGCCAGCAGCTCATACTCCTACGAGCAGTACTTC. V gene TRBV7-2 combines with J gene TRBJ2-5; no definite D call. The DNA end is a closer match to TRBJ2-7, so the J assignment may be wrong. In germline, CDR1 is SGHTA, CDR2 FQGNSA. The CDR3 loop spans 12 amino acids.

The chain couples TRBV28 to TRBJ1-1, with 8 positions matching TRBD1. The J segment lost 5 bases and the V segment lost 4 bases, leaving 12 bases of the junction unmatched. There are 16 residues in the CDR3. Germline CDR1 MDHEN, CDR2 SYDVKM. The CDR3 DNA sequence: TGTGCCAGCAGTTCCTCAGGGGGCCCAGTATGGACTGAAGCTTTCTTT. Translated: CASSSSGGPVWTEAFF. The full variable domain, with the rest looked up from reference TRBV28 and TRBJ1-1, is DVKVTQSSRYLVKRTGEKVFLECVQDMDHENMFWYRQDPGLGLRLIYFSYDVKMKEKGDIPEGYSVSREKKERFSLILESASTNQTSMYLCASSSSGGPVWTEAFFGQGTRLTVV.

This chain connects TRBV15 to TRBJ1-6, with TRBD1 matching 10 bases. From germline, CDR1 is LNHNV and CDR2 YYDKDF (reference sequence). The CDR3 has 14 residues. With V trimmed by 4 bases and J by 10 bases, 4 bases remained unmatched. CDR3 sequence: CATSKDRGYSPLHF. CDR3 sequence (DNA): TGTGCCACCAGCAAGGACAGGGGGTACTCACCCCTCCACTTT.

The genes are TRBV4-1 and TRBJ2-2; the match to TRBD1 covers 7 bases. This CDR3 region has 17 residues. The germline gives CDR1 MGHRA, CDR2 YSYEKL. The trim removed 4 bases at V and 5 bases at J, leaving 13 bases unmatched. The chain's CDR3 is CASSPNNRGFRTGELFF. CDR3 coding DNA: TGCGCCAGCAGCCCAAACAACAGGGGTTTTAGGACCGGGGAGCTGTTTTTT.

The chain is built from TRBV13 and TRBJ2-7; tentatively, D is TRBD1 or TRBD2 (5 bases each). With 4 bases removed from V and 2 bases from J, the gap between germline ends came to 12 bases. This CDR3 has 14 amino acids. CDR1 PRHDT and CDR2 FYEKMQ come from the germline V gene (reference sequence). DNA of the CDR3: TGTGCCAGCAGCTACGGGGACGCCCCCTACGAGCAGTACTTC. This gives the protein CASSYGDAPYEQYF.

The gene calls are TRBV28 and TRBJ1-5; D is unresolved. V was cut by 1 base and J by 3 bases, with 10 bases left in between. The CDR3 totals 15 residues. From germline, CDR1 is MDHEN and CDR2 SYDVKM. In DNA form, the CDR3 reads TGTGCCAGCAGTTTATCAGGTCCCTCCAATCAGCCCCAGCATTTT. It is translated as CASSLSGPSNQPQHF.

The chain has TRBV10-2 and TRBJ1-2; no firm D call. Trimming cost V 2 bases and J 8 bases, with 6 bases left between them. The CDR3 sequence is 11 residues long. Looked up from germline, CDR1 is WSHSY and CDR2 is SAAADI. The DNA for the CDR3 is TGCGCCAGCAGTGAGGCCGACGGCTACACCTTC. Translated, it gives CASSEADGYTF.

This chain uses TRBV28 with TRBJ2-7, with 7 bases identical to TRBD1. The CDR3 has 17 residues. Germline V lookup: CDR1 MDHEN, CDR2 SYDVKM. V trimming: 8 bases; J trimming: 0 bases; junction bases outside the gene matches: 16. The CDR3 region has the DNA TGTGCCAGCCCTGTTATCGCCAGGGGGTACCTCTCCTACGAGCAGTACTTC. Its protein is CASPVIARGYLSYEQYF.

This chain uses TRBV9 with TRBJ2-3; the D gene is possibly TRBD2 (6 bases). The CDR3 has 16 residues. Germline CDR1 SGDLS, CDR2 YYNGEE. V was cut by 3 bases and J by 2 bases, with 16 bases left in between. DNA for the CDR3: TGTGCCAGCAGCGCTCTCGGGGAGGAGGCCACAGATACGCAGTATTTT. Residues: CASSALGEEATDTQYF.

V is TRBV5-8 and J is TRBJ1-1; D not certain. Trimming stripped 7 bases from V and 5 bases from J, with 18 bases between. The V gene's germline CDR1 is SGHTS and CDR2 YDEGEE. This CDR3 is built from 14 residues. CDR3 DNA sequence: TGTGCCAGCGGATTAGGGCCGGTAGGGACTGAAGCTTTCTTT. It specifies CASGLGPVGTEAFF. Variable domain in full (rest from reference TRBV5-8 and TRBJ1-1): EAGVTQSPTHLIKTRGQQATLRCSPISGHTSVYWYQQALGLGLQFLLWYDEGEERNRGNFPPRFSGRQFPNYSSELNVNALELEDSALYLCASGLGPVGTEAFFGQGTRLTVV.

The rearrangement links TRBV27 to TRBJ1-2; D might be TRBD1 (6 bases). V was cut by 2 bases and J by 2 bases, with 12 bases left in between. CDR1 MNHEY and CDR2 SMNVEV come from the germline V gene (reference sequence). The CDR3 runs to 15 residues. DNA of the CDR3: TGTGCCAGCAGTTTAGCTACAGGGCTAAACTATGGCTACACCTTC. Translating it yields CASSLATGLNYGYTF.

This chain uses TRBV11-3 with TRBJ2-7; D is possibly TRBD2 (6 bases). V lost 8 bases and J lost 3, with 17 bases in between. Germline assignment: CDR1 SGHNT and CDR2 YENEEA. This CDR3 spans 14 amino acids. The CDR3 spells CASARGSNIYEQYF. CDR3 in DNA: TGTGCCAGCGCGCGGGGCAGCAACATCTACGAGCAGTACTTC.

V gene TRBV19 combines with J gene TRBJ1-3, with 7 bases lining up with TRBD1. V lost 5 bases to trimming and J lost 0 bases; unmatched junction nucleotides: 10. CDR1 is LNHDA and CDR2 is SQIVND in the germline V gene (reference sequence). This CDR3 has 17 residues. The CDR3: CASSSWTGGNSGNTIYF. The DNA for the CDR3 is TGTGCCAGTAGTTCCTGGACAGGAGGAAACTCTGGAAACACCATATATTTT.

V gene TRBV7-3 combines with J gene TRBJ2-7; TRBD2 matches at 11 bases. The CDR3 consists of 15 residues. Trimming removed 5 bases from V and 0 bases from J; junction bases left unmatched: 3. Germline CDR1 and CDR2: SGHTA and FQGTGA. The CDR3 protein is CASSLGTSGSYEQYF. The CDR3 DNA is TGTGCCAGCAGCCTGGGGACTAGCGGCTCCTACGAGCAGTACTTC. Complete variable domain (other parts from reference TRBV7-3 and TRBJ2-7): GAGVSQTPSNKVTEKGKYVELRCDPISGHTALYWYRQSLGQGPEFLIYFQGTGAADDSGLPNDRFFAVRPEGSVSTLKIQRTERGDSAVYLCASSLGTSGSYEQYFGPGTRLTVT.

The chain links TRBV28 to TRBJ1-2, with no clear D. Trimming stripped 8 bases from V and 7 bases from J, with 11 bases between. Germline V gene sequence: CDR1 MDHEN, CDR2 SYDVKM. The CDR3 covers 11 residues. The CDR3 DNA reads TGTGCCAGCGGTGGGGATTCTGGCTACACCTTC. Translation: CASGGDSGYTF.

This chain links TRBV28 with TRBJ1-1, with D perhaps matching TRBD1 (5 bases). The V and J ends lost 2 bases and 3 bases respectively, with 7 bases between them. This CDR3 region has 13 residues. CDR1 is MDHEN and CDR2 is SYDVKM in the germline V gene. The CDR3 here is CASSLRGYTEAFF. The CDR3 DNA reads as TGTGCCAGCAGTTTACGGGGGTACACTGAAGCTTTCTTT.

The rearrangement uses TRBV13 and TRBJ2-1, with 8 bases identical to TRBD2. The trim removed 5 bases at V and 8 bases at J, leaving 11 bases unmatched. Germline values: CDR1 PRHDT, CDR2 FYEKMQ (reference sequence). The CDR3 has 15 residues. CDR3 in amino acids: CASSERPGTRDEQFF. The DNA for the CDR3 is TGTGCCAGCAGCGAAAGACCCGGGACTAGGGATGAGCAGTTCTTC.

About this clone itself: Other DNA sequences in this specimen translate into the identical CDR3. This rearrangement joins TRBV27 to TRBJ2-7, with a possible D match to TRBD2 (5 bases). With 3 bases removed from V and 0 bases from J, the gap between germline ends came to 9 bases. Germline V gene data show CDR1 as MNHEY and CDR2 as SMNVEV (reference sequence). CDR3 length: 14 residues. The CDR3 loop is CASSFRGSSYEQYF. DNA of the CDR3: TGTGCCAGCAGTTTCCGGGGTAGCTCCTACGAGCAGTACTTC.

A single count supports this clone. The rearrangement joins TRBV6-5 to TRBJ2-7; possibly TRBD1 or TRBD2 for D (5 bases each). Trimming pared 6 bases from V and 2 bases from J, leaving 17 bases between. Germline CDR1 MNHEY, CDR2 SVGAGI. CDR3 size: 15 residues. The CDR3 DNA follows: TGTGCCAGCAGGACCGGGACGCTTTCAACCTACGAGCAGTACTTC. As protein: CASRTGTLSTYEQYF.